A single sample gave rise to the 21 T cell receptor beta chains below, sequenced in a study of OX40 agonist ivuxolimab in advanced cancers. Profiling relied on immunoSEQ multiplex PCR, and the TCRdb table lists in-frame clones only, not all of them. The table includes approximately 52,000 clones, approximately 94% detected once. Material: CD4+ or CD8+ T cells sorted from blood, obtained in a trial of the OX40 agonist ivuxolimab. The origin of the receptors is an adult with an advanced solid tumor such as melanoma, head and neck, liver or kidney cancer.

The V call is TRBV5-1, the J call TRBJ2-1; weak D call: TRBD1 (7 bases). The CDR3 has 14 amino acids. Between the trimmed V and J ends, which lost 3 bases and 5 bases, there was a span of 12 bases. Germline loops: CDR1 SGHRS, CDR2 YFSETQ. The DNA of the CDR3 is TGCGCCAGCAGCTGGGCGGGACAGCACAATGAGCAGTTCTTC. Its translation is CASSWAGQHNEQFF.

V and J are TRBV7-2 and TRBJ2-7; D is unresolved. The length of the CDR3 is 15 residues. Per the germline V gene, CDR1 is SGHTA and CDR2 is FQGNSA. The ends were cut back, 5 bases at V and 0 bases at J, with 14 bases in the middle. CDR3 DNA: TGTGCCAGCAGCAAATCCGGGTCCATCTCCTACGAGCAGTACTTC. This sequence encodes CASSKSGSISYEQYF.

The chain links TRBV7-3 to TRBJ2-7, with 8 positions matching TRBD1. Germline-derived CDR1 and CDR2 are SGHTA and FQGTGA. The CDR3 has 17 amino acids. The V and J ends lost 4 bases and 3 bases, in that order; junction bases with no gene match: 14. Here the CDR3 reads CASSSHPGPDRDYEQYF. For the CDR3, the DNA is TGTGCCAGCAGCTCCCATCCAGGCCCGGACAGGGACTACGAGCAGTACTTC.

This sequence joins TRBV19 and TRBJ2-7; 7 bases agree with TRBD1. The germline gives CDR1 LNHDA, CDR2 SQIVND (reference sequence). There are 13 residues in the CDR3. The V gene end was trimmed by 5 bases and the J gene end by 1 base; junction bases not matched to a gene: 2. The CDR3, as DNA: TGTGCCAGTAGTCCGGGACAGTCCTACGAGCAGTACTTC. As protein: CASSPGQSYEQYF.

This chain uses TRBV7-9 with TRBJ2-2, with D hard to call. The V end was cut by 3 bases, the J end by 4 bases, with 3 bases between. CDR1 and CDR2 from the germline V gene are SEHNR and FQNEAQ (reference sequence). This CDR3 is 12 amino acids long. As DNA, the CDR3 is TGTGCCAGCAGCTTCCTCACCGGGGAGCTGTTTTTT. Protein: CASSFLTGELFF.

The CDR3 region is CASNLRTGGSSYNEQFF. CDR3 bases: TGTGCCAGCAACTTAAGGACAGGCGGCAGCTCCTACAATGAGCAGTTCTTC. This rearrangement joins TRBV5-4 to TRBJ2-1, with 7 nucleotides matching TRBD1. Germline V lookup: CDR1 SGHNT, CDR2 YYREEE (reference sequence). The CDR3 loop spans 17 amino acids. With 6 bases clipped from V and 0 bases from J, the junction kept 12 bases outside the gene matches.

The chain carries TRBV4-1 and TRBJ1-5; D remains unclear. Germline V gives CDR1 MGHRA, CDR2 YSYEKL. CDR3 length: 16 amino acids. V lost 1 base, J lost 1 base, and 11 bases lay in between. DNA of the CDR3: TGCGCCAGCAGCCAAGTTTTGGCGGGGAGCAATCAGCCCCAGCATTTT. Its translation is CASSQVLAGSNQPQHF.

The genes are TRBV5-5 and TRBJ2-1; 7 bases fit TRBD2. Germline V gene sequence: CDR1 SGHKS, CDR2 YYEKEE (reference sequence). CDR3 length: 12 amino acids. The V segment lost 4 bases and the J segment 8 bases; nucleotides outside the gene matches: 3. Written as DNA, the CDR3 is TGTGCCAGCAGCCGGGAGGTGGATGAGCAGTTCTTC. This sequence encodes CASSREVDEQFF.

The genes are TRBV11-2 and TRBJ2-3, with no clear D. CDR3 size: 12 residues. From germline, CDR1 is SGHAT and CDR2 FQNNGV. The V gene lost 3 bases and the J gene lost 5 bases, with 6 bases spanning the gap. The CDR3 loop reads CASSFMGDTQYF. The CDR3 DNA is TGTGCCAGCAGCTTTATGGGAGATACGCAGTATTTT.

V is TRBV27 and J is TRBJ2-1; 11 bases agree with TRBD2. V shed 5 bases, J shed 9 bases, and the junction held 9 bases outside the gene matches. Per the germline V gene, CDR1 is MNHEY and CDR2 is SMNVEV (reference sequence). This CDR3 contains 15 residues. The CDR3 here is CASSETSGSTGEQFF. CDR3 sequence (DNA): TGTGCCAGCAGTGAAACTAGCGGGAGCACAGGTGAGCAGTTCTTC.

The rearrangement joins TRBV10-2 to TRBJ2-7; 11 bases align to TRBD2. The CDR3 sequence is 14 residues long. Germline assignment: CDR1 WSHSY and CDR2 SAAADI. The J segment lost 6 bases and the V segment lost 7 bases, leaving 8 bases of the junction unmatched. The CDR3 DNA sequence: TGCGCCAGCACTCCACTAGCGGGAGTTCTCGAGCAGTACTTC. As protein: CASTPLAGVLEQYF.

The chain uses TRBV28 and TRBJ2-7, with D perhaps assigned TRBD1 or TRBD2 (6 bases each). CDR1 is MDHEN and CDR2 is SYDVKM in the germline V gene. Trimming removed 2 bases at V and 1 base at J, with 12 bases between. The CDR3 is 15 amino acids. The CDR3 region is CASSLRGARSYEQYF. The CDR3 DNA follows: TGTGCCAGCAGTTTAAGGGGGGCAAGGTCCTACGAGCAGTACTTC.

The J gene is TRBJ2-1, the V gene TRBV7-9, with a tentative D call TRBD2 (5 bases). There are 16 residues in the CDR3. Germline CDR1 SEHNR, CDR2 FQNEAQ (reference sequence). Trimming removed 5 bases at V and 3 bases at J, with 17 bases between. CDR3 in DNA: TGTGCCAGCAGCCACGAGGGCTCCGTAATCTACAATGAGCAGTTCTTC. Protein: CASSHEGSVIYNEQFF.

V usage is TRBV4-1 and J usage is TRBJ2-5, with D perhaps TRBD2 (7 bases). The CDR3 sequence is 15 residues long. CDR1 is MGHRA, CDR2 YSYEKL, per germline. V was trimmed by 3 bases and J by 4 bases, leaving 15 bases between them. CDR3 sequence: CASSQGGGAIETQYF. The CDR3, as DNA: TGCGCCAGCAGCCAGGGGGGGGGCGCCATAGAGACCCAGTACTTC.

The chain links TRBV9 to TRBJ2-7, with TRBD2 as a possible D gene (7 bases). CDR1 is SGDLS, CDR2 YYNGEE, per germline. The CDR3 has 15 residues. Trimming shortened V by 4 bases and J by 3 bases, and 17 bases separated the two germline ends. As DNA, the CDR3 is TGTGCCAGCAGCCCCGGGGGGCTAGGGATCTACGAGCAGTACTTC. This encodes CASSPGGLGIYEQYF.

The chain couples TRBV20-1 to TRBJ2-1; D remains unclear. CDR3 length: 11 amino acids. Trimming shortened V by 3 bases and J by 9 bases, and 9 bases separated the two germline ends. Germline lookup yields CDR1 DFQATT and CDR2 SNEGSKA (reference sequence). This CDR3 reads CSASYGVEQFF. The CDR3 DNA reads TGCAGTGCTAGCTATGGAGTTGAGCAGTTCTTC.

The gene calls are TRBV6-5 and TRBJ1-4; D unclear. Germline V CDR1 and CDR2: MNHEY, SVGAGI. Trimming shortened V by 0 bases and J by 8 bases, and 13 bases separated the two germline ends. This CDR3 is 15 amino acids long. Here the CDR3 reads CASSYSWATEEKLFF. The DNA for the CDR3 is TGTGCCAGCAGTTACTCATGGGCAACAGAGGAAAAACTGTTTTTT.

In its sample, this clone was seen once. This chain connects TRBV18 to TRBJ2-7; D may be TRBD2 (6 bases). The CDR3 runs to 13 residues. Trimming shortened V by 3 bases and J by 3 bases, and 9 bases separated the two germline ends. Germline CDR1 is KGHSH and CDR2 is LQKENI. The CDR3 reads CASSPPGSYEQYF. For the CDR3, the DNA is TGTGCCAGCTCACCGCCCGGGAGCTACGAGCAGTACTTC.

The chain is built from TRBV6-5 and TRBJ2-5; 7 positions agree with TRBD1. The trim removed 6 bases at V and 5 bases at J, leaving 9 bases unmatched. Germline loops: CDR1 MNHEY, CDR2 SVGAGI. The CDR3 is made up of 14 amino acids. This CDR3 reads CASSPDRVEETQYF. The DNA for the CDR3 is TGTGCCAGCAGCCCCGACAGGGTAGAGGAGACCCAGTACTTC.

This chain joins TRBV7-6 and TRBJ2-3; TRBD2 is a possible D gene (5 bases). V lost 3 bases to trimming and J lost 1 base, with 11 bases between them. Germline assignment: CDR1 SGHVS and CDR2 FNYEAQ. This CDR3 is built from 15 residues. DNA for the CDR3: TGTGCCAGCAGCTTCCGTAGTAGCGGCACAGATACGCAGTATTTT. It yields the protein CASSFRSSGTDTQYF.

This clone was counted a few times. This sequence joins TRBV11-3 and TRBJ2-5, with D unresolved. The CDR3 covers 16 residues. The V gene lost 1 base and the J gene lost 5 bases, with 17 bases spanning the gap. From germline, CDR1 is SGHNT and CDR2 YENEEA. As DNA, the CDR3 is TGTGCCAGCAGCTTAGCCGGTGGCCGACTGGCGGAGACCCAGTACTTC. It codes for CASSLAGGRLAETQYF.